These T cell receptor beta chains were read from a single sample in a study of T cell responses to AZD1222 COVID-19 vaccine. Clones were read by immunoSEQ multiplex PCR, and TCRdb kept only the in-frame ones, dropping some. This table has around 200,000 clones, more than 75% appearing once. This material consisted of peripheral blood, taken on day 0 of AZD1222 vaccination. The origin of the receptors is an adult in good health. The CDR3 runs from the conserved cysteine through the conserved F or W. D genes are given only for firm matches. Size values are once, few and many counts, or a class for expanded clones, and some rows have none.

v_gene,j_gene,len,d_gene,abundance,CDR3aa,CDR3nt
TRBV18,TRBJ1-6,16,TRBD1,.,CASSLSGQGAGSPLHF,TGTGCCAGCTCACTCTCCGGACAGGGGGCGGGTTCACCCCTCCACTTT
TRBV9,TRBJ1-2,13,.,.,CASSPGWGYGYTF,TGTGCCAGCAGCCCGGGATGGGGCTATGGCTACACCTTC
TRBV19,TRBJ2-3,18,TRBD2,.,CASSIGLAGGRRFDTQYF,TGTGCCAGTAGTATAGGACTAGCGGGGGGCCGACGCTTTGATACGCAGTATTTT
TRBV19,TRBJ1-1,13,.,.,CASSIGGNTEAFF,TGTGCCAGTAGTATTGGCGGCAACACTGAAGCTTTCTTT
TRBV19,TRBJ1-2,16,TRBD1,once,CASSRDRGRGNYGYTF,TGTGCCAGTAGTCGGGACAGGGGGCGCGGTAACTATGGCTACACCTTC
TRBV7-6,TRBJ2-3,11,.,.,CASSAADTQYF,TGTGCCAGCAGCGCGGCAGATACGCAGTATTTT
TRBV16,TRBJ1-6,12,.,.,CASSQWGSPLHF,TGTGCCAGCAGCCAATGGGGCTCACCCCTCCACTTT
TRBV7-9,TRBJ2-1,12,TRBD2,.,CASSLTLAAQFF,TGTGCCAGCAGCCTTACCCTAGCGGCGCAGTTCTTC
TRBV7-9,TRBJ1-2,17,.,.,CASSLNTVQTGLGGYTF,TGTGCCAGCAGCTTAAATACCGTCCAGACAGGTCTAGGTGGCTACACCTTC
TRBV24-1,TRBJ1-1,13,TRBD1,.,CATAGTGGTEAFF,TGTGCCACAGCCGGGACAGGGGGCACTGAAGCTTTCTTT
TRBV18,TRBJ2-2,16,TRBD1,.,CASSLYRGSNTGELFF,TGTGCCAGCTCGCTTTACAGGGGATCAAACACCGGGGAGCTGTTTTTT
TRBV12-3/TRBV12-4,TRBJ2-1,13,TRBD1,.,CASSLGTGNEQFF,TGTGCCAGCAGTTTAGGGACAGGCAATGAGCAGTTCTTC
TRBV14,TRBJ1-2,16,TRBD1,.,CASSFDGTGSGYGYTF,TGTGCCAGCAGCTTCGACGGGACAGGGTCGGGCTATGGCTACACCTTC
TRBV28,TRBJ1-4,15,TRBD1,.,CAITDRAGTNEKLFF,TGTGCCATAACAGACAGGGCCGGGACTAATGAAAAACTGTTTTTT
TRBV27,TRBJ1-2,16,TRBD1,few,CASSSPKGASDYGYTF,TGTGCCAGCAGTTCACCCAAGGGGGCGTCAGACTATGGCTACACCTTC
TRBV5-1,TRBJ1-1,14,.,.,CASSLGPVNTEAFF,TGCGCCAGCAGCTTGGGGCCAGTGAACACTGAAGCTTTCTTT
TRBV12-3/TRBV12-4,TRBJ2-1,13,TRBD1,.,CASSGIGGYEQFF,TGTGCCAGCAGTGGTATAGGGGGCTATGAGCAGTTCTTC
TRBV6-5,TRBJ2-1,11,.,.,CASTDSFRQFF,TGTGCCAGCACCGACAGTTTTAGGCAGTTCTTC
TRBV2,TRBJ1-3,11,.,.,CASSASNTIYF,TGTGCCAGCAGTGCATCCAACACCATATATTTT
TRBV7-6,TRBJ2-5,15,TRBD2,.,CASSFGGGAGETQYF,TGTGCCAGCAGCTTTGGCGGGGGGGCGGGAGAGACCCAGTACTTC
TRBV10-3,TRBJ1-5,17,.,once,CAISGKGLNPGNQPQHF,TGTGCCATCAGTGGTAAGGGGCTCAATCCCGGCAATCAGCCCCAGCATTTT
TRBV18,TRBJ2-7,13,TRBD1,.,CASSLGTDAEQYF,TGTGCCAGCTCACTAGGGACAGACGCCGAGCAGTACTTC
TRBV4-1,TRBJ2-3,17,TRBD2,few,CASSQDGSGGLVDTQYF,TGCGCCAGCAGCCAAGATGGAAGCGGGGGGCTGGTAGATACGCAGTATTTT
TRBV28,TRBJ2-3,18,TRBD2,.,CASSLDPSSGTFTDTQYF,TGTGCCAGCAGTTTAGACCCCTCTAGCGGGACTTTCACCGATACGCAGTATTTT
TRBV28,TRBJ1-1,15,TRBD1,.,CASKLWGQVNTEAFF,TGTGCCAGCAAACTCTGGGGACAGGTGAACACTGAAGCTTTCTTT
TRBV5-8,TRBJ1-6,14,.,.,CASSLDSYNSPLHF,TGTGCCAGCAGCTTAGACTCCTATAATTCACCCCTCCACTTT
TRBV5-1,TRBJ2-1,16,.,.,CASSSDITGLDNEQFF,TGCGCCAGCAGCTCGGATATTACAGGGTTAGACAATGAGCAGTTCTTC
TRBV2,TRBJ1-4,12,.,.,CASSEVRQKLFF,TGTGCCAGCAGTGAAGTGCGGCAGAAACTGTTTTTT
TRBV6-5,TRBJ1-2,14,.,.,CASGRDGANYGYTF,TGTGCCAGCGGAAGGGACGGAGCTAACTATGGCTACACCTTC
TRBV2,TRBJ1-2,17,TRBD1,few,CASSVGRAGGVNYGYTF,TGTGCCAGCAGCGTAGGAAGGGCAGGGGGTGTCAACTATGGCTACACCTTC
TRBV5-4,TRBJ1-1,12,.,.,CASRDMNTEAFF,TGTGCCAGCAGGGACATGAACACTGAAGCTTTCTTT
TRBV6-9,TRBJ1-2,18,TRBD1,.,CASSYPTFSHRGEYGYTF,TGTGCCAGCAGTTATCCAACTTTTTCTCACAGGGGAGAGTATGGCTACACCTTC
TRBV25-1,TRBJ2-1,10,TRBD1,.,CASGQGVRFF,TGTGCCAGCGGACAGGGCGTACGGTTCTTC
TRBV9,TRBJ1-6,13,.,.,CASSPGPNSPLHF,TGTGCCAGCAGCCCGGGACCTAATTCACCCCTCCACTTT
TRBV4-2,TRBJ1-1,15,TRBD1,.,CASSQVTRGRGEAFF,TGTGCCAGCAGCCAAGTCACCAGGGGGCGGGGTGAAGCTTTCTTT
TRBV9,TRBJ1-2,11,.,.,CASSEGVGYTF,TGTGCCAGCAGCGAGGGGGTTGGCTACACCTTC
TRBV15,TRBJ1-5,16,.,.,CATSREKGAINQPQHF,TGTGCCACCAGCAGAGAAAAGGGCGCCATCAATCAGCCCCAGCATTTT
TRBV18,TRBJ1-1,15,TRBD1,.,CASSPVGQGVFGAFF,TGTGCCAGCTCACCTGTGGGACAGGGGGTGTTCGGGGCTTTCTTT
TRBV7-2,TRBJ1-5,15,TRBD1,.,CASSLANRGEQPQHF,TGTGCCAGCAGCTTAGCGAACAGGGGTGAGCAGCCCCAGCATTTT
TRBV2,TRBJ2-7,15,TRBD1,.,CASSEGTGETYEQYF,TGTGCCAGCAGTGAAGGGACAGGGGAAACCTACGAGCAGTACTTC
TRBV27,TRBJ1-2,14,.,.,CASSFNPRGAGYTF,TGTGCCAGCAGTTTCAACCCCCGAGGGGCTGGCTACACCTTC
TRBV29-1,TRBJ1-2,12,.,.,CSVTTGNYGYTF,TGCAGCGTGACCACAGGGAACTATGGCTACACCTTC
TRBV7-9,TRBJ1-4,14,.,.,CASSSTGYNEKLFF,TGTGCCAGCAGCTCTACAGGGTACAATGAAAAACTGTTTTTT
TRBV13,TRBJ2-3,17,TRBD1,.,CASSLVGQGAFTDTQYF,TGTGCCAGCAGCCTAGTGGGACAGGGGGCGTTCACAGATACGCAGTATTTT
TRBV6-5,TRBJ1-5,13,.,.,CASTAGGNQPQHF,TGTGCCAGCACCGCCGGCGGGAATCAGCCCCAGCATTTT
TRBV24-1,TRBJ2-7,14,TRBD1,.,CATSAQGVGYEQYF,TGTGCCACCAGTGCCCAGGGGGTCGGCTACGAGCAGTACTTC
TRBV18,TRBJ2-7,16,TRBD1,.,CASSPYRGLPSREQYF,TGTGCCAGCTCACCATACAGGGGGCTCCCCTCCCGGGAGCAGTACTTC
TRBV12-3/TRBV12-4,TRBJ2-7,13,.,.,CASSRRLGGEQYF,TGTGCCAGCAGCCGTAGGCTGGGGGGCGAGCAGTACTTC
TRBV7-3,TRBJ2-3,13,.,.,CASSFSSTDTQYF,TGTGCCAGCAGCTTCTCTAGCACAGATACGCAGTATTTT
TRBV6-5,TRBJ1-1,13,.,.,CASRPTGNTEAFF,TGTGCCAGCAGACCTACAGGTAACACTGAAGCTTTCTTT
TRBV7-3,TRBJ2-5,13,.,.,CASSLGGLETQYF,TGTGCCAGCAGCTTAGGAGGGTTGGAGACCCAGTACTTC
TRBV20-1,TRBJ2-7,14,.,.,CSASLRASNNEQYF,TGCAGTGCTAGTCTGCGTGCCTCTAATAACGAGCAGTACTTC
TRBV20-1,TRBJ2-3,9,.,.,CSAISTQYF,TGCAGTGCTATAAGTACGCAGTATTTT
TRBV11-2,TRBJ2-2,16,.,few,CASSFLRGRSTGELFF,TGTGCCAGCAGCTTTCTCCGGGGAAGGAGTACCGGGGAGCTGTTTTTT
TRBV11-2,TRBJ1-4,15,TRBD1,.,CASSSTGGGNEKLFF,TGTGCCAGCAGCTCCACAGGGGGCGGGAATGAAAAACTGTTTTTT
TRBV19,TRBJ1-2,17,.,.,CASSPASAEGTNYGYTF,TGTGCCAGTAGCCCAGCTTCGGCAGAGGGTACTAACTATGGCTACACCTTC
TRBV14,TRBJ1-2,13,.,.,CASSQVGVRGYTF,TGTGCCAGCAGCCAAGTGGGTGTTCGGGGCTACACCTTC
TRBV3-1/TRBV3-2,TRBJ1-2,13,.,few,CASSQQVLYGYTF,TGTGCCAGCAGCCAACAGGTCCTCTATGGCTACACCTTC
TRBV6-6,TRBJ1-2,15,TRBD1,.,CASRHHDRDGYGYTF,TGTGCCAGCAGACACCACGACAGGGATGGATATGGCTACACCTTC
TRBV7-9,TRBJ1-6,14,TRBD1,once,CASSFGTENSPLHF,TGTGCCAGCAGCTTCGGGACAGAGAATTCACCCCTCCACTTT